This T cell receptor (beta chain) comes out of a study of monozygotic twins with inflammatory bowel disease. Study conclusions and caveats: Sharing of clonotypes with others was lower in IBD patients than in healthy twins, and this was especially so with disease activity.

Germline V gene data show CDR1 as SGHRS and CDR2 as YFSETQ. The CDR3 covers 13 residues. Remarks on this clonotype: Its specificity is unknown.

TCRdb reanalyzed the 5' RACE reads and collapses them to one entry per CDR3 protein, without DNA. The sample has around 47,000 distinct CDR3 sequences, and its top ten clones hold 5.3%. The clonotype comes from a human donor with ulcerative colitis or Crohn's disease, or a healthy co-twin of an affected twin (not recorded which). Sequenced input: blood. This chain joins TRBV5-1 and TRBJ2-7; TCRdb outputs TRBD2, but without DNA this stays unchecked. The CDR3 region is CASSLDWREEQYF.